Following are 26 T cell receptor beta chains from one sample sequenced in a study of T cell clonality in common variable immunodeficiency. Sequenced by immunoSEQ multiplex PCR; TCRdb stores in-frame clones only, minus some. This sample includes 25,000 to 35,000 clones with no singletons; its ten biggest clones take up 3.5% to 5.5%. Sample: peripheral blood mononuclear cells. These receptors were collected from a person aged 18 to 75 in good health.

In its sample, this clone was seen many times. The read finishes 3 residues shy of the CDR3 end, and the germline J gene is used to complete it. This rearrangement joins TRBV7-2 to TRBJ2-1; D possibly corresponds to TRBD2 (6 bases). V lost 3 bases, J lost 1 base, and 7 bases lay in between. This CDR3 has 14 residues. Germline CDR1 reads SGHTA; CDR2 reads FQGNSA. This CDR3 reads CASSFSGSYNEQFF. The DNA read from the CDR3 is TGTGCCAGCAGCTTTAGCGGTTCCTACAATGAG.

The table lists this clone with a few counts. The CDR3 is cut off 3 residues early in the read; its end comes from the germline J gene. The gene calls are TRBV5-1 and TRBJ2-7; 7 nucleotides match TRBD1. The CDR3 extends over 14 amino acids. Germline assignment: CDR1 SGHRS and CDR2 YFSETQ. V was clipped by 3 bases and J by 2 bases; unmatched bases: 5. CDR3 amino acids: CASSSGTETYEQYF. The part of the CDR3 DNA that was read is TGCGCCAGCAGCTCGGGGACAGAGACCTACGAG.

The CDR3 sequence: CASSPSHSYNEQFF. The covered CDR3 bases are TGTGCCAGCAGCCCTAGTCACTCCTACAATGAG. V is TRBV5-4 and J is TRBJ2-1; D uncertain. The CDR3 extends 3 residues past the end of the read, so its final part is completed from the germline J gene. The germline CDR1 and CDR2 sequences are SGHNT and YYREEE (reference sequence). V was pared by 4 bases and J by 0 bases, with 8 bases between. This CDR3 contains 14 residues.

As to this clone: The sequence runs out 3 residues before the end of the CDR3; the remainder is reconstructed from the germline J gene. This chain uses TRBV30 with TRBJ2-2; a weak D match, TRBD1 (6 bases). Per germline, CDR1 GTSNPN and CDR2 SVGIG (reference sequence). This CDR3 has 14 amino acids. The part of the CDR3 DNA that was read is TGTGCCTGGAGTAGGGGGACAAGCAATTCACCG. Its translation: CAWSRGTSNSP. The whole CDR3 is CAWSRGTSNSPLFF.

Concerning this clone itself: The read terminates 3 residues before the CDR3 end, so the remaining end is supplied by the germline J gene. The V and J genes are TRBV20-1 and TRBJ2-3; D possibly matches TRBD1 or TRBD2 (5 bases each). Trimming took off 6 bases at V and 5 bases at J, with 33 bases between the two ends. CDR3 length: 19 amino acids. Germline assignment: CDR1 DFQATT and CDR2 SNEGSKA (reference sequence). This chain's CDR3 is CSADVLRGQEATKGDTQYF. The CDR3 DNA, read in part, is TGCAGTGCAGACGTCCTGAGGGGTCAAGAGGCCACAAAGGGAGATACG.

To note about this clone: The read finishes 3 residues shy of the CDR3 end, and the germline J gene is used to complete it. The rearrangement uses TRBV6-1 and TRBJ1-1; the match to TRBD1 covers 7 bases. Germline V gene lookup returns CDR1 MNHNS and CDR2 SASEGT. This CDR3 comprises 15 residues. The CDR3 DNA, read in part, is TGTGCCAGCAGTGAAGGCCTAGCGGGCAAGGGGGCC. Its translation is CASSEGLAGKGA. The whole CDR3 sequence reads CASSEGLAGKGAAFF.

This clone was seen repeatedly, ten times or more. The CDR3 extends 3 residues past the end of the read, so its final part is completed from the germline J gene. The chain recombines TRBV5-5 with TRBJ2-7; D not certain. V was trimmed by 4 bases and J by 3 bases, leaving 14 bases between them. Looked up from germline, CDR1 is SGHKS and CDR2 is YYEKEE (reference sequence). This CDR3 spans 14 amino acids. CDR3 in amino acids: CASSERAPNYEQYF. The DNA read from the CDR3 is TGTGCCAGCAGCGAAAGGGCGCCGAACTACGAG.

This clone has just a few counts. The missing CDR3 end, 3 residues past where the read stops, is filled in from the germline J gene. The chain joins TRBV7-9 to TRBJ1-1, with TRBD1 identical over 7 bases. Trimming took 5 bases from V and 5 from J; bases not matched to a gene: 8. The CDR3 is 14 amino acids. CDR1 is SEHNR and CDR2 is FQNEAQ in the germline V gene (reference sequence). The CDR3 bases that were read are TGTGCCAGCAGCAAAACAGGGGTGGGTACTGAA. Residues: CASSKTGVGTE. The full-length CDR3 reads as CASSKTGVGTEAFF.

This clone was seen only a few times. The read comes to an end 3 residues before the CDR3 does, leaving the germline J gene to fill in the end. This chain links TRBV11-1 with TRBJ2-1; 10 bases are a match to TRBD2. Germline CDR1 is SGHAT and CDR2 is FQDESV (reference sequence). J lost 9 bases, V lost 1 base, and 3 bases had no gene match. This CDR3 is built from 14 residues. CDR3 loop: CASSLERTSGEQFF. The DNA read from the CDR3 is TGTGCCAGCAGCTTAGAGCGGACTAGCGGTGAG.

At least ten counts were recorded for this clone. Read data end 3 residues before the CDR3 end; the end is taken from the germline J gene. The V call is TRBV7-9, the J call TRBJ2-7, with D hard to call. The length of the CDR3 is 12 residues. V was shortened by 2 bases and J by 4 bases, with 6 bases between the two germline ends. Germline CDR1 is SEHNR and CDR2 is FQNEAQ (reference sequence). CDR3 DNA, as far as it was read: TGTGCCAGCAGCTTAAGCGAGTACGAG. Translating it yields CASSLSEYE. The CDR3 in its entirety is CASSLSEYEQYF.

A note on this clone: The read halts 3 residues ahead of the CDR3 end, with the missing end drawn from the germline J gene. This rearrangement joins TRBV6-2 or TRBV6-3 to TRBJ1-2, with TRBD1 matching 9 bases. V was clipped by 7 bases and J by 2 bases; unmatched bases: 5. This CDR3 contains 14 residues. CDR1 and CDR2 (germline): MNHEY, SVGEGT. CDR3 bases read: TGTGCCAGCACCGGACAGGGGAAAAACTATGGC. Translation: CASTGQGKNYG. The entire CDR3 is CASTGQGKNYGYTF.

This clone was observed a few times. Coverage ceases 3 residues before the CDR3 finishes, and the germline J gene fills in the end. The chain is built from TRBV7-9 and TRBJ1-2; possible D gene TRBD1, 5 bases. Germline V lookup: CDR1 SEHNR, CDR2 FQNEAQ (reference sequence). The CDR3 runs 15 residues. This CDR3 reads CASSSSGTSGYDYTF. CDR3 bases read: TGTGCCAGCAGCTCATCCGGGACTAGCGGCTACGAC. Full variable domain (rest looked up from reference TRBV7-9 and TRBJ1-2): DTGVSQNPRHKITKRGQNVTFRCDPISEHNRLYWYRQTLGQGPEFLTYFQNEAQLEKSRLLSDRFSAERPKGSFSTLEIQRTEQGDSAMYLCASSSSGTSGYDYTFGSGTRLTVV.

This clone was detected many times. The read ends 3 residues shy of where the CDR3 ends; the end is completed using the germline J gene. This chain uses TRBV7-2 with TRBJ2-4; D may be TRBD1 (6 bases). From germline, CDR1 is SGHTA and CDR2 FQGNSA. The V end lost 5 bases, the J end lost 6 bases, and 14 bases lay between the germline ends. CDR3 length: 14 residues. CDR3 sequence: CASSLDRQGNIQYF. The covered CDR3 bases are TGTGCCAGCAGCCTAGACAGGCAGGGAAACATT.

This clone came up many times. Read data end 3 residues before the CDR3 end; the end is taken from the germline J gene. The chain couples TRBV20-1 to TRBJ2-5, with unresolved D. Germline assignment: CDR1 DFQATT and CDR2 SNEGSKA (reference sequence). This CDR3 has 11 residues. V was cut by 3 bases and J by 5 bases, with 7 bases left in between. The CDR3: CSASKGETQYF. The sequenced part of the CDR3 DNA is TGCAGTGCTAGTAAGGGTGAGACC.

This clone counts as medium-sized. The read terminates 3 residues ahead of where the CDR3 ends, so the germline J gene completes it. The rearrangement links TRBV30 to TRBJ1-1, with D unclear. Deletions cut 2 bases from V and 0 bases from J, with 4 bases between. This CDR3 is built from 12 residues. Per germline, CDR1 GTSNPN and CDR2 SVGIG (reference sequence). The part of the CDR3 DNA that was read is TGTGCCTGGAGTAAGGTGAACACTGAA. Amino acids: CAWSKVNTE. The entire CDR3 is CAWSKVNTEAFF.

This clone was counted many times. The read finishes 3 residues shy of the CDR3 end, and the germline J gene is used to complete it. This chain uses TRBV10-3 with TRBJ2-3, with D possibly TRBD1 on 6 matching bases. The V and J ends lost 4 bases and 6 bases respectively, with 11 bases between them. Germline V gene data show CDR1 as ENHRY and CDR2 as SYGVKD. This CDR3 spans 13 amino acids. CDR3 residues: CAISASRGDTQYF. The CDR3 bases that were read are TGTGCCATCAGTGCCTCGAGGGGGGATACG.

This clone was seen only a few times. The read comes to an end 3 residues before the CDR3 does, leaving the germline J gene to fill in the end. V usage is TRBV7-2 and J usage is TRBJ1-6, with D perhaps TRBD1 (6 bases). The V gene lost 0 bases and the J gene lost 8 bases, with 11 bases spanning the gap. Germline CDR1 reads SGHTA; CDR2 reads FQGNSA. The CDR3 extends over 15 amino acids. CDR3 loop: CASSLAGQGYSPLHF. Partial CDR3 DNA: TGTGCCAGCAGCTTAGCGGGCCAGGGGTATTCACCC.

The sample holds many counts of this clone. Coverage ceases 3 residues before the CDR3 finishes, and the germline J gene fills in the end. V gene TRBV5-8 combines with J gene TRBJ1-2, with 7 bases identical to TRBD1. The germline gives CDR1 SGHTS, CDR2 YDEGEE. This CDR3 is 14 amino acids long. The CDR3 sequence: CASSLETGFGGYTF. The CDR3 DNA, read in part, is TGTGCCAGCAGCTTGGAGACAGGGTTTGGAGGC. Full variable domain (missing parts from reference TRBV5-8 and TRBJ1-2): EAGVTQSPTHLIKTRGQQATLRCSPISGHTSVYWYQQALGLGLQFLLWYDEGEERNRGNFPPRFSGRQFPNYSSELNVNALELEDSALYLCASSLETGFGGYTFGSGTRLTVV.

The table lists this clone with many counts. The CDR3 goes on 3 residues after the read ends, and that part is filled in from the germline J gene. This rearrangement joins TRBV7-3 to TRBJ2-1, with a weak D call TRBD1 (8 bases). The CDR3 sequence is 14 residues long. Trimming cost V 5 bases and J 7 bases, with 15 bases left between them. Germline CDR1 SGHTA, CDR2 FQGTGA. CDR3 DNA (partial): TGTGCCAGCAGCCCACAGGGGGGGCTGAATGAG. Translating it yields CASSPQGGLNE. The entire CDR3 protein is CASSPQGGLNEQFF.

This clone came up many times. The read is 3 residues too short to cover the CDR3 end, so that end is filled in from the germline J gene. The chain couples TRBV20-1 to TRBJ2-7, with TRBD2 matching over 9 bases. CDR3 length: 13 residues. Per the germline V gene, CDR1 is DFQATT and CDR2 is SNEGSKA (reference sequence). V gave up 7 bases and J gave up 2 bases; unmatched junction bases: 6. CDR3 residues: CSGRTSVTYEQYF. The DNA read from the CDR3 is TGCAGTGGCCGGACTAGCGTCACCTACGAG.

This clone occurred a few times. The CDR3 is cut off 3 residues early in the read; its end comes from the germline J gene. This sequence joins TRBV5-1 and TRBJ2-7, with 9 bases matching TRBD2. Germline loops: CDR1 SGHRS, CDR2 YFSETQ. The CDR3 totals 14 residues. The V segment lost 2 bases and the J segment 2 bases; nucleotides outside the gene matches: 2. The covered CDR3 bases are TGCGCCAGCAGCTTTTTAGCGGGGGCCTACGAG. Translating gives CASSFLAGAYE. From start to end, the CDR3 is CASSFLAGAYEQYF.

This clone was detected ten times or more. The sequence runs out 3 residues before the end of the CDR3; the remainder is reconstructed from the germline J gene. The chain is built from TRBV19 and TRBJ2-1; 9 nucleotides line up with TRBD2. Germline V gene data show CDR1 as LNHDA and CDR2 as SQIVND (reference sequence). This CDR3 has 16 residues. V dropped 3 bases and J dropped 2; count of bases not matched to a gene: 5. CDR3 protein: CASSIYAGGTYNEQFF. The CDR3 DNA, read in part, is TGTGCCAGTAGTATTTATGCGGGAGGGACCTACAATGAG.

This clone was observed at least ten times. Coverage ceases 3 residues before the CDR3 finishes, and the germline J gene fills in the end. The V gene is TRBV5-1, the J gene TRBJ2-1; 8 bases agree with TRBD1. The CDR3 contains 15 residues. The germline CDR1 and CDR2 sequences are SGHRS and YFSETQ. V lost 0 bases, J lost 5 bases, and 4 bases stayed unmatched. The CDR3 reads CASSLVGQGDNEQFF. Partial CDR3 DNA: TGCGCCAGCAGCTTGGTCGGACAGGGCGACAATGAG.

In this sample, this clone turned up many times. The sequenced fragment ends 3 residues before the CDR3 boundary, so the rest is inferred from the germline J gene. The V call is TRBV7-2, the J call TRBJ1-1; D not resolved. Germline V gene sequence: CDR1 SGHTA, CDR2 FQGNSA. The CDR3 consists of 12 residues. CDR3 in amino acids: CASSQVPKGAFF. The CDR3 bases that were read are TGTGCCAGCAGTCAGGTACCCAAGGGA.

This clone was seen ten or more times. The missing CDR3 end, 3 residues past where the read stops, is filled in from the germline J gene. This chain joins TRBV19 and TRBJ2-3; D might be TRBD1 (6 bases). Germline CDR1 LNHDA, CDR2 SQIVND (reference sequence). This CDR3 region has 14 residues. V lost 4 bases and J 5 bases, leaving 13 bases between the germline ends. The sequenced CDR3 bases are TGTGCCAGTAGTACCCAAACAGGGAGAGATACG. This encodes CASSTQTGRDT. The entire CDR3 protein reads CASSTQTGRDTQYF.

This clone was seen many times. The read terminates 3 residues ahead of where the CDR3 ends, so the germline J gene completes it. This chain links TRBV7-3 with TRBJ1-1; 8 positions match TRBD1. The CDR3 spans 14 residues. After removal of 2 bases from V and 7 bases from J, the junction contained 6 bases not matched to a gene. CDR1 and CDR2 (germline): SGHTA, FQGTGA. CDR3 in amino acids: CASSLYGTGSEAFF. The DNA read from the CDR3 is TGTGCCAGCAGCTTATACGGGACAGGTAGTGAA.